This TCR beta chain was found in a study of T cell responses to AZD1222 COVID-19 vaccine (dated by TCRdb to the early 2020s). Regarding the complete study: TCR sequencing was performed for more than 230 trial participants, of whom roughly 200 were given two doses of AZD1222 and around 26 were given two doses of MenACWY control vaccine. Trial participants were enrolled by age into subgroups of 18-55, 56-69 and 70-plus years, and 148, 28 and 57 TCR-sequenced participants, respectively, were included in these subgroups.

Sequences SGHTA (CDR1) and FQGNSA (CDR2) are obtained from the germline V gene. Inclusive of the bounding cysteine and phenylalanine, the CDR3 is 15 residues long. This entry keeps only the CDR3 DNA: 45 bases, framed from base 1. Relative to germline, V is 5 bases shorter and J is 4 bases shorter, with 18 bases between their ends. The CDR3 regions of human TCRbeta chains were analyzed by immunosequencing. From the authors' description of their analysis: TCRs in the repertoires were matched against a reference library of SARS-CoV-2-specific TCRs that had been generated with the MIRA antigen-specificity platform. Breadth meant the fraction of unique TCRs that were SARS-CoV-2-associated, whereas depth meant the fraction of total T cells that were SARS-CoV-2-associated. Each spike-specific TCR was assigned to its reactive spike region and to a CD4 or CD8 class using the MIRA data. Log10-transformed breadth and depth values were compared by one-way ANOVA with Sidak's multiple comparisons tests. What TCRdb holds here is the immuneACCESS table cut down to in-frame rearrangements. Part of the clones is not present; checked against another copy, under half of the missing clones reflect an unresolved V gene, and the others are unexplained. The V and J calls and clone size were taken over from that table, and D and trimming were inferred from the DNA. The sample table shows some 120,000 clones, and approximately 90% are seen once. Approximately 8% of the sample comes from the top ten.

The sample's time point, from its label and the paper: about 28 days (+/-7) after the second vaccine dose. AZD1222 recipients given second doses at about 4 weeks or at about 12 weeks were pooled, since spike-specific TCR depth and breadth were not found to differ between the two schedules. Vaccinee samples came from UK trials COV001 and COV002, including a single-blind randomized controlled phase 2/3 trial of AZD1222 (ChAdOx1 nCoV-19) in healthy adults. Trial participant PBMC samples were collected at day 0 and day 28 after the second dose for TCRbeta chain sequencing. A note on this clone: Its cognate antigen has yet to be identified. Base-call qualities are not available, and no considerably larger clone is one nucleotide away.

The paper as a whole reports these results and caveats: Vaccine-associated CD4 TCRs spanned the whole spike protein, with dominant responses in regions 160-218 and 743-854. Conclusions about previously exposed vaccinees are limited because only six or seven AZD1222 recipients were SARS-CoV-2 seropositive at baseline. Because no day 14 peak-response samples were available, repertoires were characterized only after the peak T cell response. In the small 56-69-year group, the increase in depth fell short of significance, most likely because of low power. Participants were mostly white British and included more females than males, and it was suggested by the authors that clonal diversity may have been underestimated. Nearly half of unique spike-specific TCRs reportedly recognized epitopes outside regions mutated in the B.1.351 and B.1.1.7 variants. After two AZD1222 doses, spike-specific TCR breadth and depth were significantly higher than at day 0 and than in MenACWY recipients.

This clonotype was obtained from an adult who received the AZD1222 COVID-19 vaccine. This chain joins TRBV7-2 to TRBJ2-7; the D gene is unclear. The sample was peripheral blood, taken 28 days after the second AZD1222 dose. This receptor carries the CDR3 CASSLGSWSTYEQYF. The base sequence is TGTGCCAGCAGCCTGGGGTCATGGTCAACATACGAGCAGTACTTC.